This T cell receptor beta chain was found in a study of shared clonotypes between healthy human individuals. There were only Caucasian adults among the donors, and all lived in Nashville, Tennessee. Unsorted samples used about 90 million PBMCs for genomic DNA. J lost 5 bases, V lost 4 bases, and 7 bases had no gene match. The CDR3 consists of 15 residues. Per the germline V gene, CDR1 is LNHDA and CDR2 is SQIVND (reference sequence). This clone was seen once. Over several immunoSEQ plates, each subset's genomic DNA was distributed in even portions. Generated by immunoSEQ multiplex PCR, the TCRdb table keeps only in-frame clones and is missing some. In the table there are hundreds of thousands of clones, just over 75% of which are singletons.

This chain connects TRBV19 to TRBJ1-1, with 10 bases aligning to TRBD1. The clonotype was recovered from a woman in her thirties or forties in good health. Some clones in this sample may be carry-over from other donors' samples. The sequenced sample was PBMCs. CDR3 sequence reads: CASSTRQGARTEAFF. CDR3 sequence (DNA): TGTGCCAGTAGTACCCGACAGGGGGCACGGACTGAAGCTTTCTTT.